This T cell receptor (beta chain) derives from a study of blood T cell repertoires in COVID-19. Across the study: PBMCs, B-cell-depleted T cells, or T cells provided the cDNA or gDNA that made up the material.

In the authors' workflow: Using reference gene primer amplification, nucleated cell counts were estimated. Measured with immunoSEQ multiplex PCR; TCRdb has only the in-frame clones, and not every one. V and J calls and clone size are those listed in that table; D and trimming were worked out from the DNA. The sample records 200,000 or so clones, 70% to 90% being singletons. CDR3 length equals 13 residues. Germline V gene lookup returns CDR1 SGHDT and CDR2 YYEEEE. V lost 4 bases and J 4 bases, leaving 9 bases between the germline ends. The rearrangement joins TRBV5-6 to TRBJ1-3; D gene uncertain. The sequence derives from a human donor with active or convalescent COVID-19. The donor label of this sample is uncertain. The sequenced sample was peripheral blood. The CDR3 is CASSRELGNTIYF. As DNA, the CDR3 is TGTGCCAGCAGCCGGGAGTTAGGAAACACCATATATTTT.